The rows below give T cell receptor beta chains drawn from one sample of a study of blood T cell repertoires in COVID-19. Only in-frame clones appear in the TCRdb table, and some are missing; sequencing was by immunoSEQ multiplex PCR. The top ten hold 14% to 15% of the sample, which has roughly 110,000 clones, under 90% seen once. Sequencing was performed on peripheral blood. The receptors come from a woman aged 55-75 years with acute or convalescent COVID-19. CDR3s include the opening cysteine and the closing phenylalanine or tryptophan. A D gene is named only where the DNA matches it firmly. Only some rows state a clone size, as once, few, many or a class for expanded clones.

J gene: TRBJ1-2; D gene: -; V gene: TRBV6-5; clone size: -; CDR3 DNA: TGTGCCAGCAGTTACTCGAGGTTAGGAGATGGCTACACCTTC; CDR3 protein: CASSYSRLGDGYTF
J gene: TRBJ1-1; D gene: -; V gene: TRBV10-3; clone size: -; CDR3 DNA: TGTGCCATCAGACCCGGGACTCTAGGGGACACTGAAGCTTTCTTT; CDR3 protein: CAIRPGTLGDTEAFF
J gene: TRBJ1-1; D gene: -; V gene: TRBV5-1; clone size: -; CDR3 DNA: TGCGCCAGCAGCTTGGAATCCTGGAACACTGAAGCTTTCTTT; CDR3 protein: CASSLESWNTEAFF
J gene: TRBJ2-5; D gene: -; V gene: TRBV5-1; clone size: once; CDR3 DNA: TGCGCCAGCAGCCGGGACACCTCCCAAGAGACCCAGTACTTC; CDR3 protein: CASSRDTSQETQYF
J gene: TRBJ1-5; D gene: -; V gene: TRBV5-1; clone size: -; CDR3 DNA: TGCGCCAGCAGCTTGGCCGGGGATCAGCCCCAGCATTTT; CDR3 protein: CASSLAGDQPQHF
J gene: TRBJ2-2; D gene: TRBD2; V gene: TRBV2; clone size: -; CDR3 DNA: TGTGCCAGCAGCTTCTTGACTAGCGGATACACCGGGGAGCTGTTTTTT; CDR3 protein: CASSFLTSGYTGELFF
J gene: TRBJ1-5; D gene: TRBD1; V gene: TRBV6-5; clone size: -; CDR3 DNA: TGTGCCAGCAGTCCCGGGACAGCTAGCAATCAGCCCCAGCATTTT; CDR3 protein: CASSPGTASNQPQHF
J gene: TRBJ2-2; D gene: -; V gene: TRBV29-1; clone size: -; CDR3 DNA: TGCAGCGTTCAGGGCCTTCGGACAGCCCCGCGGACCGGGGAGCTGTTTTTT; CDR3 protein: CSVQGLRTAPRTGELFF
J gene: TRBJ2-7; D gene: TRBD2; V gene: TRBV28; clone size: -; CDR3 DNA: TGTGCCAGCCGAGCTAGCGGGGGCTCCTACGAGCAGTACTTC; CDR3 protein: CASRASGGSYEQYF
J gene: TRBJ1-5; D gene: -; V gene: TRBV6-1; clone size: -; CDR3 DNA: TGTGCCAGCAGCGGGAGTCGAGGCAATCAGCCCCAGCATTTT; CDR3 protein: CASSGSRGNQPQHF
J gene: TRBJ2-2; D gene: -; V gene: TRBV3-1/TRBV3-2; clone size: -; CDR3 DNA: TGTGCCAGCAGCAATAACATGAACACCGGGGAGCTGTTTTTT; CDR3 protein: CASSNNMNTGELFF
J gene: TRBJ2-7; D gene: TRBD2; V gene: TRBV18; clone size: -; CDR3 DNA: TGTGCCAGCTCACCACCGACTAGCGGGACCTACGAGCAGTACTTC; CDR3 protein: CASSPPTSGTYEQYF
J gene: TRBJ2-1; D gene: TRBD2; V gene: TRBV7-6; clone size: -; CDR3 DNA: TGTGCCAGCAGCAGAGCGGGGGGCTCCGCCATATACAATGAGCAGTTCTTC; CDR3 protein: CASSRAGGSAIYNEQFF
J gene: TRBJ1-6; D gene: -; V gene: TRBV19; clone size: few; CDR3 DNA: TGTGCCACAAGCAGGGGCGCCGATAATTCACCCCTCCACTTT; CDR3 protein: CATSRGADNSPLHF
J gene: TRBJ2-2; D gene: -; V gene: TRBV19; clone size: once; CDR3 DNA: TGTGCCAGTAGTCATCGCCGGAGTGGAGGGACCGGGGAGCTGTTTTTT; CDR3 protein: CASSHRRSGGTGELFF
J gene: TRBJ2-3; D gene: -; V gene: TRBV28; clone size: -; CDR3 DNA: TGTGCCAGCAGTAGGAGATGGTCAGATACGCAGTATTTT; CDR3 protein: CASSRRWSDTQYF
J gene: TRBJ1-2; D gene: -; V gene: TRBV28; clone size: -; CDR3 DNA: TGTGCCAGCAGTTTAAGAGGAAAGCATGGCTACACCTTC; CDR3 protein: CASSLRGKHGYTF
J gene: TRBJ2-2; D gene: -; V gene: TRBV5-4; clone size: -; CDR3 DNA: TGTGCCAGTAGCCCGATAGCAGGGGCCGGCACCGGGGAGCTGTTTTTT; CDR3 protein: CASSPIAGAGTGELFF
J gene: TRBJ2-1; D gene: TRBD2; V gene: TRBV5-6; clone size: -; CDR3 DNA: TGTGCCAGCAGCTTGTTAGTAGCGGGAGGCCCCTCCTACAATGAGCAGTTCTTC; CDR3 protein: CASSLLVAGGPSYNEQFF
J gene: TRBJ2-7; D gene: TRBD1; V gene: TRBV12-5; clone size: -; CDR3 DNA: TGTGCTAGTGGTTTGGGGACAGGGACCCACGAGCAGTACTTC; CDR3 protein: CASGLGTGTHEQYF
J gene: TRBJ2-7; D gene: -; V gene: TRBV18; clone size: few; CDR3 DNA: TGTGCCAGCTCACCGGCTCCAGGATCATACGAGCAGTACTTC; CDR3 protein: CASSPAPGSYEQYF
J gene: TRBJ1-1; D gene: -; V gene: TRBV5-1; clone size: few; CDR3 DNA: TGCGCCAGCAGCCGGGACATTAATATGGGCACTGAAGCTTTCTTT; CDR3 protein: CASSRDINMGTEAFF
J gene: TRBJ2-3; D gene: -; V gene: TRBV10-1; clone size: -; CDR3 DNA: TGCGCCAGCAGCGTTGGACTGGATGAGAGCACAGATACGCAGTATTTT; CDR3 protein: CASSVGLDESTDTQYF
J gene: TRBJ1-5; D gene: -; V gene: TRBV2; clone size: -; CDR3 DNA: TGTGCCAGCAGTGAAAGGGGGAGCTATAGCAATCAGCCCCAGCATTTT; CDR3 protein: CASSERGSYSNQPQHF
J gene: TRBJ2-3; D gene: -; V gene: TRBV23-1; clone size: -; CDR3 DNA: TGCGCCAGCAGTCAATCCCGGCTAGAGGTCGATACGCAGTATTTT; CDR3 protein: CASSQSRLEVDTQYF
J gene: TRBJ2-1; D gene: -; V gene: TRBV19; clone size: -; CDR3 DNA: TGTGCCAGTAGTATTAGCCCTATGGGGGGTGTACATGAGCAGTTCTTC; CDR3 protein: CASSISPMGGVHEQFF
J gene: TRBJ2-3; D gene: -; V gene: TRBV6-6; clone size: -; CDR3 DNA: TGTGCCAGCAGCCTCCAAGCGGGCACAGATACGCAGTATTTT; CDR3 protein: CASSLQAGTDTQYF
J gene: TRBJ1-2; D gene: -; V gene: TRBV5-1; clone size: once; CDR3 DNA: TGCGCCAGCAGCGTACAGTCGTCTAACTATGGCTACACCTTC; CDR3 protein: CASSVQSSNYGYTF
J gene: TRBJ1-1; D gene: -; V gene: TRBV7-9; clone size: once; CDR3 DNA: TGTGCCAGCAGCTTACAGGGGACTACGAACACTGAAGCTTTCTTT; CDR3 protein: CASSLQGTTNTEAFF
J gene: TRBJ2-3; D gene: TRBD1; V gene: TRBV5-1; clone size: -; CDR3 DNA: TGCGCCAGCAGCTTCTTGGGAACAGGGGGCGCGGTAGATACGCAGTATTTT; CDR3 protein: CASSFLGTGGAVDTQYF
J gene: TRBJ1-6; D gene: TRBD1; V gene: TRBV5-1; clone size: once; CDR3 DNA: TGCGCCAGCAGCTTGGTTGGAGGGGGCTCACCCCTCCACTTT; CDR3 protein: CASSLVGGGSPLHF
J gene: TRBJ1-4; D gene: -; V gene: TRBV2; clone size: -; CDR3 DNA: TGTGCCAGCAGTGCAGGGATAGGTAATGAAAAACTGTTTTTT; CDR3 protein: CASSAGIGNEKLFF
J gene: TRBJ2-5; D gene: -; V gene: TRBV6-2/TRBV6-3; clone size: -; CDR3 DNA: TGTGCCAGCAGTTACCCTGCTTTCCGCGGGGATCGAGAGACCCAGTACTTC; CDR3 protein: CASSYPAFRGDRETQYF
J gene: TRBJ2-7; D gene: TRBD2; V gene: TRBV28; clone size: -; CDR3 DNA: TGTGCCAGCAGTTCTAGGACTAGCGGGAGCGCTCCTGCTAGGGAGCAGTACTTC; CDR3 protein: CASSSRTSGSAPAREQYF
J gene: TRBJ2-7; D gene: TRBD1; V gene: TRBV5-4; clone size: few; CDR3 DNA: TGTGCCAGCAGCCACGGAGCTGGACAGGGACACTACGAGCAGTACTTC; CDR3 protein: CASSHGAGQGHYEQYF
J gene: TRBJ1-1; D gene: TRBD1; V gene: TRBV27; clone size: -; CDR3 DNA: TGTGCCAGCAGTTTGGGCAGGGGGACCATGAACACTGAAGCTTTCTTT; CDR3 protein: CASSLGRGTMNTEAFF
J gene: TRBJ2-4; D gene: -; V gene: TRBV5-4; clone size: -; CDR3 DNA: TGTGCCAGCAGCCCTCCTGGCACCTCAGCCAAAAACATTCAGTACTTC; CDR3 protein: CASSPPGTSAKNIQYF
J gene: TRBJ2-1; D gene: -; V gene: TRBV5-1; clone size: -; CDR3 DNA: TGCGCCAGCAGTCGTGGCCTAGCCTACAATGAGCAGTTCTTC; CDR3 protein: CASSRGLAYNEQFF
J gene: TRBJ2-3; D gene: TRBD2; V gene: TRBV6-6; clone size: -; CDR3 DNA: TGTGCCAGCAATACTCGAGCGGGGCCTTTGATGAATACGCAGTATTTT; CDR3 protein: CASNTRAGPLMNTQYF
J gene: TRBJ2-3; D gene: TRBD2; V gene: TRBV9; clone size: -; CDR3 DNA: TGTGCCAGCAGCGCCACTAGCGGGGGAGCCACAGATACGCAGTATTTT; CDR3 protein: CASSATSGGATDTQYF
J gene: TRBJ1-1; D gene: -; V gene: TRBV7-9; clone size: -; CDR3 DNA: TGTGCCAGCAGCCCACAACAGGCCTCGGGCACTGAAGCTTTCTTT; CDR3 protein: CASSPQQASGTEAFF
J gene: TRBJ1-1; D gene: TRBD1; V gene: TRBV19; clone size: -; CDR3 DNA: TGTGCCAGTAGTATCGTTCGTGGGGACAGGGGAAACACTGAAGCTTTCTTT; CDR3 protein: CASSIVRGDRGNTEAFF
J gene: TRBJ2-7; D gene: -; V gene: TRBV11-2; clone size: -; CDR3 DNA: TGTGCCAGCAGCTTAGGCAGGGACGAGCAGTACTTC; CDR3 protein: CASSLGRDEQYF
J gene: TRBJ1-6; D gene: -; V gene: TRBV19; clone size: -; CDR3 DNA: TGTGCCAGTACCCCGGGGGGAGGAACCAATTCACCCCTCCACTTT; CDR3 protein: CASTPGGGTNSPLHF
J gene: TRBJ2-3; D gene: TRBD2; V gene: TRBV4-1; clone size: -; CDR3 DNA: TGCGCCAGCAGCCAAGAAACTAGCGGGGGATACCGCACAGATACGCAGTATTTT; CDR3 protein: CASSQETSGGYRTDTQYF
J gene: TRBJ1-1; D gene: -; V gene: TRBV18; clone size: -; CDR3 DNA: TGTGCCAGCTCACCAGCGGGGCGGACTGAAGCTTTCTTT; CDR3 protein: CASSPAGRTEAFF
J gene: TRBJ1-5; D gene: -; V gene: TRBV7-9; clone size: few; CDR3 DNA: TGTGCCAGCACTCGCGAAGATCAGCCCCAGCATTTT; CDR3 protein: CASTREDQPQHF
J gene: TRBJ2-1; D gene: TRBD2; V gene: TRBV2; clone size: once; CDR3 DNA: TGTGCCAGCAGTACCGGGACTAGCGGGGAGCAGTTCTTC; CDR3 protein: CASSTGTSGEQFF
J gene: TRBJ2-2; D gene: TRBD2; V gene: TRBV2; clone size: -; CDR3 DNA: TGTGCCAGCACCAGGAGACTAGCGGGGGGTCATAACACCGGGGAGCTGTTTTTT; CDR3 protein: CASTRRLAGGHNTGELFF
J gene: TRBJ1-6; D gene: TRBD1; V gene: TRBV27; clone size: -; CDR3 DNA: TGTGCCAGCAGAATTTCCGGGACAGGGGGCACACCCCTCCACTTT; CDR3 protein: CASRISGTGGTPLHF
J gene: TRBJ2-7; D gene: TRBD2; V gene: TRBV7-2; clone size: -; CDR3 DNA: TGTGCCAGCAGCCTTAGAATAGGTGGGACTAGTAACGAGCAGTACTTC; CDR3 protein: CASSLRIGGTSNEQYF
J gene: TRBJ2-1; D gene: TRBD2; V gene: TRBV7-2; clone size: -; CDR3 DNA: TGTGCCAGCAGCTCCTCGACTAGCGGCTACAATGAGCAGTTCTTC; CDR3 protein: CASSSSTSGYNEQFF
J gene: TRBJ2-5; D gene: TRBD1; V gene: TRBV7-7; clone size: -; CDR3 DNA: TGTGCCAGCAGCTTAGGGGGACAGCGCCAAGAGACCCAGTACTTC; CDR3 protein: CASSLGGQRQETQYF
J gene: TRBJ2-5; D gene: TRBD2; V gene: TRBV5-1; clone size: once; CDR3 DNA: TGCGCCAGCAGCTTGGGCGGATTTAGCGGGGGGCTAGAGACCCAGTACTTC; CDR3 protein: CASSLGGFSGGLETQYF
J gene: TRBJ1-5; D gene: -; V gene: TRBV19; clone size: -; CDR3 DNA: TGTGCCAGTAGTATCACATCCCCCAATCAGCCCCAGCATTTT; CDR3 protein: CASSITSPNQPQHF
J gene: TRBJ2-5; D gene: TRBD2; V gene: TRBV7-6; clone size: few; CDR3 DNA: TGTGCCAGCAACCAAGGGGGGACTAGCGGGAACTTTGGGACCCAGTACTTC; CDR3 protein: CASNQGGTSGNFGTQYF
J gene: TRBJ1-5; D gene: -; V gene: TRBV19; clone size: -; CDR3 DNA: TGTGCCAGTAGTAGGGGGCGTGATCAGCCCCAGCATTTT; CDR3 protein: CASSRGRDQPQHF